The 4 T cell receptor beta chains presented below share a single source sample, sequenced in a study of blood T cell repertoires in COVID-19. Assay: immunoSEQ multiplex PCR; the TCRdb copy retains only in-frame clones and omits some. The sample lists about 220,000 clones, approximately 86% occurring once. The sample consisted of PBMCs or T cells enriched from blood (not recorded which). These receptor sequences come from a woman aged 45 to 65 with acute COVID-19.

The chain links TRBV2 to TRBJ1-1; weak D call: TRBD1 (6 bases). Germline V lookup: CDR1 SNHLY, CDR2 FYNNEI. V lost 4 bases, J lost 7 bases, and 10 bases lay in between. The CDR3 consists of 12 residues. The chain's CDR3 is CASSGSGVEAFF. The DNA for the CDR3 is TGTGCCAGCAGTGGGTCAGGGGTTGAAGCTTTCTTT.

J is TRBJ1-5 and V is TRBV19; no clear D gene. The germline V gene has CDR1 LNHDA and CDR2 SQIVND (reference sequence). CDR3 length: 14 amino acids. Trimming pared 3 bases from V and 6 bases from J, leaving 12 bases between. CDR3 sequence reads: CASSMVQEFQPQHF. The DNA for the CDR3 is TGTGCCAGTAGTATGGTTCAGGAATTTCAGCCCCAGCATTTT. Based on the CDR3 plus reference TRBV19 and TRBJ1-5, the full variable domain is DGGITQSPKYLFRKEGQNVTLSCEQNLNHDAMYWYRQDPGQGLRLIYYSQIVNDFQKGDIAEGYSVSREKKESFPLTVTSAQKNPTAFYLCASSMVQEFQPQHFGDGTRLSIL.

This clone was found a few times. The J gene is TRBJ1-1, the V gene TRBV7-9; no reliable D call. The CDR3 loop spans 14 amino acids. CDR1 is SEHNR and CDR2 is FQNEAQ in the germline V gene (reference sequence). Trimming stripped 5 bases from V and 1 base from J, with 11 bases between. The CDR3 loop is CASSPSIANTEAFF. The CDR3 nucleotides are TGTGCCAGCAGCCCGAGTATAGCGAACACTGAAGCTTTCTTT.

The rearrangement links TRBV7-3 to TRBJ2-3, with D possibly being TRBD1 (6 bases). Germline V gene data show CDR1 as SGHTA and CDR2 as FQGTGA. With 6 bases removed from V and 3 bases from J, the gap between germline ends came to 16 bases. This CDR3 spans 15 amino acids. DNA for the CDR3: TGTGCCAGCAGTAGGGCTGGACAGAGGACAGATACGCAGTATTTT. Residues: CASSRAGQRTDTQYF.